The clone carrying this T cell receptor (beta chain) was seen ten or more times. The antigen remains unidentified. This CDR3 is also generated by other DNA sequences in the sample. The J segment lost 3 bases and the V segment lost 3 bases, leaving 1 base of the junction unmatched. The CDR3 sequence is 14 residues long. Germline values: CDR1 MNHEY, CDR2 SMNVEV (reference sequence). In every patient, relapse followed autologous stem cell transplantation, while exposure to brentuximab vedotin differed. Under best response, outcomes were complete response, partial response or progressive disease. This sample is part of a study of PD-1 blockade in classical Hodgkin lymphoma. Study-level results: Reported findings placed baseline TCR diversity lower in newly diagnosed patients (compared with healthy donors). Significantly greater TCR diversity emerged by C4D1 in CD4+ cells but not CD8+ cells.

Data came from immunoSEQ multiplex PCR; TCRdb stores just in-frame clones and leaves some out. The table shows more than 45,000 clones, with around 67% occurring only once. The source of this sequence is a human donor with classical Hodgkin lymphoma. The V and J genes are TRBV27 and TRBJ1-4; 7 nucleotides align to TRBD1. The sequencing here drew on peripheral blood mononuclear cells (PBMCs), taken before the second cycle of nivolumab. The CDR3 reads CASSFGQANEKLFF. CDR3 nucleotide sequence: TGTGCCAGCAGTTTCGGACAGGCTAATGAAAAACTGTTTTTT.